One T cell receptor beta chain is described in this entry. Its target is unknown. The data were obtained in a study of beta chain features in type 1 diabetes. Regarding the study as a whole: TCRB CDR3s were moderately but significantly shorter in Type 1 diabetes patients in all four CD4+ subsets.

This CDR3 region has 17 residues. The V end lost 5 bases, the J end lost 1 base, and 18 bases lay between the germline ends. The germline V gene has CDR1 LNHNV and CDR2 YYDKDF (reference sequence). cDNA synthesis used the whole RNA isolate, giving expressed TCRB sequences. Sequencing used immunoSEQ multiplex PCR; TCRdb keeps in-frame clones, though not all of them. This sample has some 190,000 clones; about 7.8% occur once, and the top ten carry 0.94%. The V call is TRBV15, the J call TRBJ1-5; TRBD1 is a possible D gene (6 bases). Sequencing used central memory CD4+ T cells from blood. The TCR was taken from a woman aged 40 to 55 with type 1 diabetes. CDR3 bases: TGTGCCACCAGCCAGAAGGCGGGGGGCTGGAGCAATCAGCCCCAGCATTTT. Protein sequence: CATSQKAGGWSNQPQHF. The whole variable domain, filled in from reference TRBV15 and TRBJ1-5, reads DAMVIQNPRYQVTQFGKPVTLSCSQTLNHNVMYWYQQKSSQAPKLLFHYYDKDFNNEADTPDNFQSRRPNTSFCFLDIRSPGLGDTAMYLCATSQKAGGWSNQPQHFGDGTRLSIL.